This T cell receptor beta chain stems from a study of blood T cell repertoires in COVID-19. The wider study: COVID-19 samples from acute and convalescent phases originated in the United States, Italy and Spain.

This clone was detected a few times. The CDR3 covers 17 residues. In germline, CDR1 is GTSNPN, CDR2 SVGIG (reference sequence). V shed 1 base, J shed 4 bases, and the junction held 9 bases outside the gene matches. In the source study's methods: Nucleated cell number was recorded as an estimate derived from reference gene primer amplification. Generated by immunoSEQ multiplex PCR, the TCRdb table keeps only in-frame clones and is missing some. The V and J calls and clone size are taken from that table; D and trimming were inferred from the DNA. Altogether approximately 54,000 clones are present, around 87% being singletons, with the ten largest covering approximately 3.9%.

The sample comprised peripheral blood. The TCR comes from a man aged 45 to 65 with acute or convalescent COVID-19. V usage is TRBV30 and J usage is TRBJ1-6; 8 bases map to TRBD1. The DNA of the CDR3 is TGTGCCTGGAGTGCCGGACAGGGAAAGAGGTATAATTCACCCCTCCACTTT. This codes for CAWSAGQGKRYNSPLHF.